The 25 T cell receptor beta chains given below trace back to one sample, sequenced in a study of vaccination effects on CD4 cells after COVID-19. The method was immunoSEQ multiplex PCR; TCRdb's version includes in-frame clones alone and lacks a portion of them. The data hold 30,000 or so clones, with 72% observed a single time. The ViraFEST assay expanded antigen-specific CD4+ T cells with viral peptide pools before sequencing. CD4+ T cells were isolated after 10 days of culture. All participants had two doses of either the BNT162b2 or mRNA-1273 vaccine. No antigen has been assigned to these receptors. The sequencing used CD4+ T cells from PBMCs cultured with HCoV-229E spike peptides, collected after COVID-19 vaccination. The receptors shown here come from a human donor who received a COVID-19 vaccine.

The chain is built from TRBV2 and TRBJ1-1, with D perhaps TRBD1 (5 bases). The CDR3 is made up of 14 amino acids. Between the trimmed V and J ends, which lost 6 bases and 0 bases, there was a span of 11 bases. CDR1 and CDR2 (germline): SNHLY, FYNNEI. Written as DNA, the CDR3 is TGTGCCAGCAGGCCCAGGGAATTGAACACTGAAGCTTTCTTT. It encodes CASRPRELNTEAFF.

The chain links TRBV18 to TRBJ1-4; TRBD1 agrees at 10 bases. The germline V gene encodes CDR1 KGHSH and CDR2 LQKENI. The CDR3 has 17 residues. Trimming removed 3 bases from V and 2 bases from J; junction bases left unmatched: 6. CDR3 coding DNA: TGTGCCAGCTCACCCGACAGGGGGCGAGCGACTAATGAAAAACTGTTTTTT. It specifies CASSPDRGRATNEKLFF. The variable domain in full, with the rest retrieved from reference TRBV18 and TRBJ1-4, is NAGVMQNPRHLVRRRGQEARLRCSPMKGHSHVYWYRQLPEEGLKFMVYLQKENIIDESGMPKERFSAEFPKEGPSILRIQQVVRGDSAAYFCASSPDRGRATNEKLFFGSGTQLSVL.

The chain uses TRBV15 and TRBJ1-2; the match to TRBD1 covers 9 bases. Trimming took 0 bases from V and 4 from J; bases not matched to a gene: 6. The germline CDR1 and CDR2 sequences are LNHNV and YYDKDF (reference sequence). The CDR3 consists of 16 residues. CDR3 protein: CATSRDPGQGSYGYTF. As DNA, the CDR3 is TGTGCCACCAGCAGAGACCCGGGACAGGGATCCTATGGCTACACCTTC.

J is TRBJ1-2 and V is TRBV20-1; D is perhaps TRBD1 (5 bases). CDR1 and CDR2 from the germline V gene are DFQATT and SNEGSKA (reference sequence). The ends were cut back, 3 bases at V and 4 bases at J, with 9 bases in the middle. The CDR3 runs to 12 residues. The DNA for the CDR3 is TGCAGTGCTAGTTTTAGGGGCTATGGCTACACCTTC. It specifies CSASFRGYGYTF.

The chain is built from TRBV20-1 and TRBJ2-1; D is possibly TRBD2 (6 bases). CDR3 size: 15 residues. Germline V CDR1 and CDR2: DFQATT, SNEGSKA (reference sequence). Trimming took 3 bases from V and 7 from J, leaving 19 bases between them. CDR3 residues: CSASPGTTGVNEQFF. Here the CDR3 DNA reads TGCAGTGCTAGTCCCGGGACGACGGGGGTGAATGAGCAGTTCTTC.

This clone has more than one count but fewer than ten. This chain links TRBV14 with TRBJ1-5, with D possibly TRBD1 on 5 matching bases. Germline V lookup: CDR1 SGHDN, CDR2 FVKESK. With 2 bases removed from V and 0 bases from J, the gap between germline ends came to 17 bases. The CDR3 sequence is 18 residues long. The DNA of the CDR3 is TGTGCCAGCAGCCAAAAAAAAGGGGAGCGGCCTAGCAATCAGCCCCAGCATTTT. As protein: CASSQKKGERPSNQPQHF.

This sequence joins TRBV5-4 and TRBJ2-3; 11 bases map to TRBD2. The germline V gene has CDR1 SGHNT and CDR2 YYREEE (reference sequence). The CDR3 has 13 residues. V lost 2 bases, J lost 10 bases, and 3 bases stayed unmatched. CDR3 nucleotides: TGTGCCAGCAGCTTATCGGGACTAGCGGCGCAGTATTTT. This encodes CASSLSGLAAQYF.

There are a few counts of this clone. The chain has TRBV3-1 (or the pseudogene TRBV3-2) and TRBJ1-6; D uncertain. The V end lost 8 bases, the J end lost 8 bases, and 10 bases lay between the germline ends. The CDR3 loop spans 12 amino acids. CDR1 and CDR2 (germline): LGHDT, YNNKEL (reference sequence). CDR3 region: CASQHGDSPLHF. Here the CDR3 DNA reads TGTGCCAGCCAACACGGGGATTCACCCCTCCACTTT.

The CDR3 nucleotides read TGTGCCAGCAGCCAAGAAGTCAGCAATCAGCCCCAGCATTTT. Its translation is CASSQEVSNQPQHF. The V call is TRBV3-1 (or the pseudogene TRBV3-2), the J call TRBJ1-5; no definite D call. The CDR3 consists of 14 residues. The V gene lost 0 bases and the J gene lost 1 base, with 4 bases spanning the gap. Germline lookup yields CDR1 LGHDT and CDR2 YNNKEL (reference sequence).

V and J are TRBV5-4 and TRBJ2-4; 11 nucleotides match TRBD2. V lost 0 bases, J lost 5 bases, and 10 bases stayed unmatched. This CDR3 is built from 18 residues. Germline V gene data show CDR1 as SGHNT and CDR2 as YYREEE (reference sequence). In DNA, the CDR3 is TGTGCCAGCAGCTTGGTAGCCGCTAGCGGGGGGCACGAAAACATTCAGTACTTC. As protein: CASSLVAASGGHENIQYF.

This chain joins TRBV5-1 and TRBJ2-7, with 11 bases fitting TRBD1. Germline V gene data show CDR1 as SGHRS and CDR2 as YFSETQ. V was pared by 4 bases and J by 1 base, with 10 bases of the junction left unmatched. This CDR3 is built from 17 residues. The DNA for the CDR3 is TGCGCCAGCAGCGCAGGGACAGGGGGTTTCCTTTCCTACGAGCAGTACTTC. This encodes CASSAGTGGFLSYEQYF.

This clone has just a few counts. This chain links TRBV4-1 with TRBJ2-7; no reliable D call. Per germline, CDR1 MGHRA and CDR2 YSYEKL. Trimming cost V 4 bases and J 2 bases, with 18 bases left between them. The CDR3 has 16 amino acids. CDR3 sequence reads: CASSLGSPVEPYEQYF. Written as DNA, the CDR3 is TGCGCCAGCAGCCTGGGGTCCCCAGTAGAGCCCTACGAGCAGTACTTC.

The chain combines TRBV5-6 with TRBJ2-7, with 7 bases matching TRBD2. J lost 6 bases, V lost 0 bases, and 9 bases had no gene match. The CDR3 contains 15 residues. Germline CDR1 SGHDT, CDR2 YYEEEE. The CDR3 nucleotides read TGTGCCAGCAGCTTGGGCCGGACTAGTATTGGCGAGCAGTACTTC. This gives the protein CASSLGRTSIGEQYF.

This chain connects TRBV19 to TRBJ2-3, with 9 nucleotides matching TRBD2. The CDR3 loop spans 14 amino acids. Germline V lookup: CDR1 LNHDA, CDR2 SQIVND (reference sequence). V lost 8 bases to trimming and J lost 4 bases; unmatched junction nucleotides: 7. The CDR3 sequence is CASRRGGAADTQYF. In DNA, the CDR3 is TGTGCCAGTCGGCGCGGGGGGGCCGCAGATACGCAGTATTTT.

This clone was seen a single time. The chain carries TRBV5-6 and TRBJ2-1, with D maybe TRBD1 (5 bases). Between the trimmed V and J ends, which lost 3 bases and 10 bases, there was a span of 11 bases. Germline CDR1 is SGHDT and CDR2 is YYEEEE. The CDR3 covers 12 residues. CDR3 protein: CASSSPGKEQFF. The CDR3 nucleotides read TGTGCCAGCAGCTCCCCAGGGAAAGAGCAGTTCTTC.

This chain joins TRBV3-1 (or the pseudogene TRBV3-2) and TRBJ2-2, with D uncertain. The CDR3 runs 15 residues. Germline CDR1 and CDR2: LGHDT and YNNKEL (reference sequence). Trimming took 3 bases from V and 5 from J, leaving 13 bases between them. For the CDR3, the DNA is TGTGCCAGCAGCCATCGACTGAAGGGTACCGGGGAGCTGTTTTTT. Encoded protein: CASSHRLKGTGELFF.

This chain joins TRBV5-1 and TRBJ1-1; D possibly corresponds to TRBD1 (5 bases). The V gene lost 0 bases and the J gene lost 8 bases, with 11 bases spanning the gap. Germline CDR1 SGHRS, CDR2 YFSETQ. The CDR3 is 13 residues long. The CDR3 protein is CASSLASGEEAFF. The CDR3 region has the DNA TGCGCCAGCAGCTTGGCTTCGGGGGAGGAAGCTTTCTTT. The complete variable domain, with remaining parts taken from reference TRBV5-1 and TRBJ1-1, reads KAGVTQTPRYLIKTRGQQVTLSCSPISGHRSVSWYQQTPGQGLQFLFEYFSETQRNKGNFPGRFSGRQFSNSRSEMNVSTLELGDSALYLCASSLASGEEAFFGQGTRLTVV.

The V and J genes are TRBV5-6 and TRBJ2-7, with D tentatively TRBD2 (5 bases). The CDR3 has 15 residues. With 4 bases removed from V and 3 bases from J, the gap between germline ends came to 17 bases. Germline V CDR1 and CDR2: SGHDT, YYEEEE. The CDR3 region is CASSPPGLINYEQYF. In DNA, the CDR3 is TGTGCCAGCAGCCCGCCTGGACTGATAAACTACGAGCAGTACTTC. Drawing the rest from reference TRBV5-6 and TRBJ2-7, the complete variable domain is DAGVTQSPTHLIKTRGQQVTLRCSPKSGHDTVSWYQQALGQGPQFIFQYYEEEERQRGNFPDRFSGHQFPNYSSELNVNALLLGDSALYLCASSPPGLINYEQYFGPGTRLTVT.

This clone was counted a few times. The rearrangement links TRBV19 to TRBJ2-3; maybe TRBD1 (5 bases). The germline gives CDR1 LNHDA, CDR2 SQIVND (reference sequence). V lost 3 bases and J 4 bases, leaving 8 bases between the germline ends. The CDR3 sequence is 13 residues long. The CDR3 nucleotides are TGTGCCAGTAGTATCCAGGGTTCAGATACGCAGTATTTT. Its translation is CASSIQGSDTQYF. The entire variable domain, with the rest obtained from reference TRBV19 and TRBJ2-3, is as follows: DGGITQSPKYLFRKEGQNVTLSCEQNLNHDAMYWYRQDPGQGLRLIYYSQIVNDFQKGDIAEGYSVSREKKESFPLTVTSAQKNPTAFYLCASSIQGSDTQYFGPGTRLTVL.

The chain employs TRBV18 and TRBJ1-1; D might be TRBD1 (5 bases). From germline, CDR1 is KGHSH and CDR2 LQKENI. CDR3 length: 13 residues. Between the trimmed V and J ends, which lost 4 bases and 5 bases, there was a span of 11 bases. The CDR3 coding sequence is TGTGCCAGCTCACTACAGGAGGGGACTGAAGCTTTCTTT. Its protein is CASSLQEGTEAFF.

The chain links TRBV7-8 to TRBJ1-1, with D hard to call. The V gene lost 3 bases and the J gene lost 2 bases, with 16 bases spanning the gap. Germline V lookup: CDR1 SGHVS, CDR2 FQNEAQ. The CDR3 length is 16 residues. CDR3 sequence (DNA): TGTGCCAGCAGCTTGGGCACGCACTTAATCAACACTGAAGCTTTCTTT. It codes for CASSLGTHLINTEAFF.

There are a few counts of this clone. The chain recombines TRBV30 with TRBJ2-2, with 7 bases matching TRBD1. CDR1 is GTSNPN, CDR2 SVGIG, per germline (reference sequence). After removal of 0 bases from V and 1 base from J, the junction contained 5 bases not matched to a gene. The CDR3 spans 16 residues. This chain's CDR3 is CAWSVPGTVNTGELFF. The CDR3 DNA sequence: TGTGCCTGGAGTGTCCCCGGGACAGTGAACACCGGGGAGCTGTTTTTT.

This chain links TRBV29-1 with TRBJ1-3; D might be TRBD1 (5 bases). This CDR3 has 14 amino acids. Trimming pared 6 bases from V and 2 bases from J, leaving 14 bases between. The germline V gene has CDR1 SQVTM and CDR2 ANQGSEA. CDR3 nucleotides: TGCAGCGTGACCCCGGCGGGGGCTGGAAACACCATATATTTT. This gives the protein CSVTPAGAGNTIYF.

This chain joins TRBV5-4 and TRBJ1-6; the D gene is possibly TRBD1 (5 bases). The CDR3 is 13 residues long. CDR1 is SGHNT and CDR2 is YYREEE in the germline V gene (reference sequence). V shed 0 bases and J shed 9 bases, with 7 bases lying between them. This CDR3 is CASSLDGGSPLHF. DNA of the CDR3: TGTGCCAGCAGCTTGGATGGGGGTTCACCCCTCCACTTT.

The chain joins TRBV4-1 to TRBJ2-1; TRBD2 aligns across 10 bases. V was clipped by 0 bases and J by 7 bases; unmatched bases: 9. Germline CDR1 reads MGHRA; CDR2 reads YSYEKL. CDR3 length: 17 amino acids. The CDR3 is CASSQDRASGSMNEQFF. DNA for the CDR3: TGCGCCAGCAGCCAAGATCGGGCTAGCGGGAGTATGAATGAGCAGTTCTTC.